These 5 T cell receptor beta chains were all obtained from the same sample, sequenced in a study of vaccination effects on CD4 cells after COVID-19. Their antigens remain unidentified. CD4+ T cells specific for antigen were expanded with viral peptide pools by the ViraFEST assay before sequencing. The culture ran for about 10 days, and then CD4+ T cells were isolated. Everyone in the study got two shots of either the BNT162b2 or mRNA-1273 vaccine. Clones were sequenced by immunoSEQ multiplex PCR, and TCRdb holds only the in-frame ones, with some missing. The data contain around 30,000 clones, over 80% of them singletons. The starting material was CD4+ T cells from PBMCs cultured with SARS-CoV-2 spike peptides, obtained after COVID-19 vaccination. These receptors all come from a human donor who received a COVID-19 vaccine. Some clones in this sample may be carry-over from other donors' samples.

V is TRBV30 and J is TRBJ1-2; the match to TRBD1 covers 8 bases. The CDR3 extends over 13 amino acids. With 2 bases clipped from V and 8 bases from J, the junction kept 7 bases outside the gene matches. Germline V CDR1 and CDR2: GTSNPN, SVGIG (reference sequence). CDR3 protein: CAWSPQGVGGYTF. The CDR3 DNA is TGTGCCTGGAGTCCACAGGGGGTCGGCGGCTACACCTTC.

This clone was counted only a few times. This CDR3 is CAWGQLETQYF. In DNA form, the CDR3 reads TGTGCATGGGGACAACTCGAGACCCAGTACTTC. This chain links TRBV30 with TRBJ2-5; D possibly corresponds to TRBD1 (6 bases). CDR1 is GTSNPN, CDR2 SVGIG, per germline (reference sequence). This CDR3 is built from 11 residues.

In DNA form, the CDR3 reads TGTGCCAGCAGGTTGAGCGGGGTCCAAAACATTCAGTACTTC. Translating it yields CASRLSGVQNIQYF. V is TRBV28 and J is TRBJ2-4, with 7 bases that match TRBD2. J lost 5 bases, V lost 6 bases, and 7 bases had no gene match. The CDR3 is 14 residues long. Germline V gene data show CDR1 as MDHEN and CDR2 as SYDVKM.

The chain combines TRBV6-4 with TRBJ1-2; TRBD1 matches 7 bases. The CDR3 loop spans 13 amino acids. Germline V CDR1 and CDR2: MRHNA, SNTAGT. Trimming cost V 4 bases and J 5 bases; bases outside gene matches: 4. The CDR3 sequence is CASSVTGEYGYTF. In DNA form, the CDR3 reads TGTGCCAGCAGTGTCACAGGGGAGTATGGCTACACCTTC.

This rearrangement joins TRBV7-2 to TRBJ1-2; TRBD1 aligns across 9 bases. Trimming at V came to 5 bases and at J to 0 bases, leaving 4 bases not matched to a gene. The germline V gene has CDR1 SGHTA and CDR2 FQGNSA. The CDR3 is 15 amino acids. CDR3 sequence reads: CASSPGTGPNYGYTF. CDR3 sequence (DNA): TGTGCCAGCAGCCCCGGGACAGGGCCTAACTATGGCTACACCTTC.